A single sample is the source of the 28 T cell receptor beta chains below, sequenced in a study of radiation and T cells in renal cell carcinoma. Sample time point: blood 4 weeks post-SBRT, at nephrectomy. Treatment defined: 15 Gy SBRT to primary tumor, nephrectomy 4 weeks later. Produced via immunoSEQ multiplex PCR; TCRdb's table is partial and in-frame only. The repertoire includes fewer than 200,000 clones, approximately 90% of them detected once, and around 11% sits in the top ten. The sample consisted of blood, taken from a patient whose treatment included radiotherapy and nephrectomy. The receptors shown here come from a woman in her forties or fifties with renal cell carcinoma.

V and J are TRBV6-6 and TRBJ2-2; 7 bases fit TRBD2. CDR1 and CDR2 from the germline V gene are MNHNY and SVGAGI (reference sequence). There are 16 residues in the CDR3. Trimming took 0 bases from V and 4 from J; bases not matched to a gene: 5. In DNA, the CDR3 is TGTGCCAGCAGTTACTCCACCGGGACTACCACCGGGGAGCTGTTTTTT. Its translation: CASSYSTGTTTGELFF.

As DNA, the CDR3 is TGTGCCAGCAGCTTGGGGCGGCAGAACACTGAAGCTTTCTTT. As protein: CASSLGRQNTEAFF. The chain recombines TRBV5-5 with TRBJ1-1; D ambiguous. CDR1 and CDR2 from the germline V gene are SGHKS and YYEKEE (reference sequence). Trimming removed 0 bases at V and 1 base at J, with 7 bases between. The CDR3 is 14 residues long.

The J gene is TRBJ1-1, the V gene TRBV9; 7 bases fit TRBD1. In germline, CDR1 is SGDLS, CDR2 YYNGEE. The V gene end was trimmed by 0 bases and the J gene end by 1 base; junction bases not matched to a gene: 0. The CDR3 has 14 amino acids. As DNA, the CDR3 is TGTGCCAGCAGCGTAGGACAGGGGAACACTGAAGCTTTCTTT. It encodes CASSVGQGNTEAFF. Filled out from reference TRBV9 and TRBJ1-1, the complete variable domain reads DSGVTQTPKHLITATGQRVTLRCSPRSGDLSVYWYQQSLDQGLQFLIQYYNGEERAKGNILERFSAQQFPDLHSELNLSSLELGDSALYFCASSVGQGNTEAFFGQGTRLTVV.

This chain links TRBV9 with TRBJ2-7; a weak D match, TRBD1 (7 bases). With 4 bases removed from V and 1 base from J, the gap between germline ends came to 15 bases. CDR1 SGDLS and CDR2 YYNGEE come from the germline V gene. The CDR3 extends over 15 amino acids. The CDR3 loop is CASSLQAGQSYEQYF. In nucleotides, the CDR3 is TGTGCCAGCAGCCTCCAGGCGGGACAGTCCTACGAGCAGTACTTC. Filled out from reference TRBV9 and TRBJ2-7, the complete variable domain reads DSGVTQTPKHLITATGQRVTLRCSPRSGDLSVYWYQQSLDQGLQFLIQYYNGEERAKGNILERFSAQQFPDLHSELNLSSLELGDSALYFCASSLQAGQSYEQYFGPGTRLTVT.

J is TRBJ2-2 and V is TRBV9; 14 nucleotides match TRBD2. The CDR3 runs 17 residues. V shed 0 bases, J shed 4 bases, and the junction held 2 bases outside the gene matches. The germline V gene encodes CDR1 SGDLS and CDR2 YYNGEE. The CDR3 DNA sequence: TGTGCCAGCAGCGTAGGACTAGCGGGGGGGTTCACCGGGGAGCTGTTTTTT. It codes for CASSVGLAGGFTGELFF.

The rearrangement links TRBV12-5 to TRBJ2-1, with TRBD2 matching over 11 bases. This CDR3 spans 19 amino acids. Germline CDR1 LGHNT, CDR2 FRNRAP. The J segment lost 8 bases and the V segment lost 2 bases, leaving 17 bases of the junction unmatched. The CDR3 DNA reads TGTGCTAGTGGTTTGAGGGTTAGCGGGGGGGCGATTTCAAAGGATGAGCAGTTCTTC. Translated: CASGLRVSGGAISKDEQFF.

The chain combines TRBV9 with TRBJ1-2, with a possible D match to TRBD1 (6 bases). The length of the CDR3 is 14 residues. Germline V gene data show CDR1 as SGDLS and CDR2 as YYNGEE. V was shortened by 0 bases and J by 6 bases, with 12 bases between the two germline ends. The CDR3 protein is CASSVGGGRHGYTF. CDR3 sequence (DNA): TGTGCCAGCAGCGTAGGTGGGGGGCGGCATGGCTACACCTTC.

The rearrangement uses TRBV6-1 and TRBJ2-3; 7 nucleotides line up with TRBD1. V was clipped by 4 bases and J by 1 base; unmatched bases: 2. This CDR3 is built from 14 residues. Germline loops: CDR1 MNHNS, CDR2 SASEGT. The CDR3 spells CASSAGQGTDTQYF. CDR3 nucleotides: TGTGCCAGCAGTGCCGGACAGGGCACAGATACGCAGTATTTT.

This clone was detected only a few times. The chain carries TRBV11-2 and TRBJ1-5, with D hard to call. CDR1 is SGHAT, CDR2 FQNNGV, per germline. This CDR3 has 16 residues. V was pared by 0 bases and J by 2 bases, with 11 bases between. CDR3 nucleotides: TGTGCCAGCAGCTTAGACCGCACCCGTGGCAATCAGCCCCAGCATTTT. This codes for CASSLDRTRGNQPQHF.

The chain links TRBV6-1 to TRBJ2-1; D is tentatively TRBD1 or TRBD2 (5 bases each). Between the trimmed V and J ends, which lost 8 bases and 7 bases, there was a span of 15 bases. The CDR3 covers 13 residues. The V gene's germline CDR1 is MNHNS and CDR2 SASEGT. CDR3 amino acids: CASSQMGENEQFF. The CDR3 DNA follows: TGTGCCAGCTCCCAAATGGGGGAGAATGAGCAGTTCTTC.

In DNA form, the CDR3 reads TGTGCCAGTAGCCAGGGACAGGGTAACCAGCCCCAGCATTTT. Encoded protein: CASSQGQGNQPQHF. The chain links TRBV19 to TRBJ1-5, with TRBD1 matching 9 bases. V gave up 6 bases and J gave up 7 bases; unmatched junction bases: 7. CDR1 and CDR2 (germline): LNHDA, SQIVND (reference sequence). This CDR3 is 14 amino acids long.

The chain combines TRBV5-5 with TRBJ2-5, with TRBD2 matching over 12 bases. The CDR3 consists of 15 residues. The junction had 3 bases not matched to a gene; V was cut back by 4 bases and J by 2 bases. Germline CDR1 SGHKS, CDR2 YYEKEE (reference sequence). Here the CDR3 reads CASSRTSGAQETQYF. CDR3 sequence (DNA): TGTGCCAGCAGCCGGACTAGCGGGGCTCAAGAGACCCAGTACTTC.

The gene calls are TRBV7-2 and TRBJ1-4; TRBD1 matches 9 bases. The CDR3 is 16 residues long. The germline V gene has CDR1 SGHTA and CDR2 FQGNSA. J was trimmed by 4 bases and V by 5 bases; bases with no gene match: 8. The DNA of the CDR3 is TGTGCCAGCAGCCCCTACGACAGGGGGGGTAATGAAAAACTGTTTTTT. It is translated as CASSPYDRGGNEKLFF.

The rearrangement joins TRBV19 to TRBJ1-1, with D tentatively TRBD1 (5 bases). This CDR3 spans 17 amino acids. Looked up from germline, CDR1 is LNHDA and CDR2 is SQIVND (reference sequence). Trimming cost V 5 bases and J 0 bases, with 19 bases left between them. The DNA of the CDR3 is TGTGCCAGTAGTGACCCGGGGGGGAAAGCTGTGAACACTGAAGCTTTCTTT. Its translation is CASSDPGGKAVNTEAFF.

In its sample, this clone was seen once. The chain employs TRBV4-1 and TRBJ1-5, with TRBD1 as a possible D gene (5 bases). V was pared by 1 base and J by 4 bases, with 11 bases between. The V gene's germline CDR1 is MGHRA and CDR2 YSYEKL. The CDR3 runs 15 residues. The CDR3 is CASSQGGVFNQPQHF. CDR3 DNA sequence: TGCGCCAGCAGCCAAGGGGGGGTTTTTAATCAGCCCCAGCATTTT.

This clone has more than one count but fewer than ten. The CDR3, as DNA: TGTGCCAGCAGCGCTGGGACAGGAGGAGAGACCCAGTACTTC. It codes for CASSAGTGGETQYF. The genes are TRBV5-4 and TRBJ2-5, with 8 bases identical to TRBD1. The CDR3 is 14 residues long. V was pared by 4 bases and J by 4 bases, with 6 bases of the junction left unmatched. Germline-derived CDR1 and CDR2 are SGHNT and YYREEE (reference sequence). Supplemented by reference TRBV5-4 and TRBJ2-5, the full variable domain reads ETGVTQSPTHLIKTRGQQVTLRCSSQSGHNTVSWYQQALGQGPQFIFQYYREEENGRGNFPPRFSGLQFPNYSSELNVNALELDDSALYLCASSAGTGGETQYFGPGTRLLVL.

The chain carries TRBV7-2 and TRBJ2-4, with 7 bases aligning to TRBD1. Germline trimming cut 0 bases from V and 7 bases from J; bases unmatched to any gene: 6. This CDR3 has 15 residues. Germline V lookup: CDR1 SGHTA, CDR2 FQGNSA. As DNA, the CDR3 is TGTGCCAGCAGCTTAGCAGGGGGCCCTTTTAACATTCAGTACTTC. It encodes CASSLAGGPFNIQYF. Full variable domain (missing parts from reference TRBV7-2 and TRBJ2-4): GAGVSQSPSNKVTEKGKDVELRCDPISGHTALYWYRQSLGQGLEFLIYFQGNSAPDKSGLPSDRFSAERTGGSVSTLTIQRTQQEDSAVYLCASSLAGGPFNIQYFGAGTRLSVL.

The chain recombines TRBV7-2 with TRBJ2-1; D unresolved. V was cut by 4 bases and J by 8 bases, with 6 bases left in between. Germline loops: CDR1 SGHTA, CDR2 FQGNSA. This CDR3 has 11 residues. The CDR3 DNA reads as TGTGCCAGCAGCTATTGGGATGAGCAGTTCTTC. Its protein is CASSYWDEQFF.

The rearrangement uses TRBV28 and TRBJ2-7; perhaps TRBD1 as D (6 bases). This CDR3 contains 15 residues. The germline gives CDR1 MDHEN, CDR2 SYDVKM. V lost 3 bases to trimming and J lost 5 bases, with 17 bases between them. The CDR3 here is CASSFGSGVPHEQYF. The CDR3 nucleotides are TGTGCCAGCAGTTTTGGGTCAGGGGTTCCCCACGAGCAGTACTTC.

This chain joins TRBV23-1 and TRBJ2-1, with 10 bases that match TRBD2. TRBV23-1 is filed as an ORF, its function uncertain. Trimming took 6 bases from V and 4 from J; bases not matched to a gene: 6. There are 15 residues in the CDR3. The DNA for the CDR3 is TGCGCCAGCAGCCCCTCTAGCGGGGGTTACAATGAGCAGTTCTTC. Its protein is CASSPSSGGYNEQFF.

The V gene is TRBV6-6, the J gene TRBJ2-5, with no clear D. CDR3 length: 13 amino acids. With 2 bases removed from V and 5 bases from J, the gap between germline ends came to 9 bases. From germline, CDR1 is MNHNY and CDR2 SVGAGI (reference sequence). The CDR3 DNA is TGTGCCAGCAGTTACGATCAGGCGGAGACCCAGTACTTC. Protein: CASSYDQAETQYF.

This chain links TRBV7-3 with TRBJ1-2; 8 bases match TRBD1. With V trimmed by 2 bases and J by 6 bases, 5 bases remained unmatched. The CDR3 runs 14 residues. The germline V gene encodes CDR1 SGHTA and CDR2 FQGTGA. DNA of the CDR3: TGTGCCAGCAGCTTACAGGGGGCGGGCGATGGCTACACCTTC. This encodes CASSLQGAGDGYTF.

V is TRBV30 and J is TRBJ2-1; D remains unclear. The germline gives CDR1 GTSNPN, CDR2 SVGIG (reference sequence). Trimming stripped 5 bases from V and 2 bases from J, with 4 bases between. The CDR3 has 11 residues. This CDR3 reads CAWEAYNEQFF. CDR3 in DNA: TGTGCCTGGGAGGCCTACAATGAGCAGTTCTTC. Full variable domain (rest looked up from reference TRBV30 and TRBJ2-1): SQTIHQWPATLVQPVGSPLSLECTVEGTSNPNLYWYRQAAGRGLQLLFYSVGIGQISSEVPQNLSASRPQDRQFILSSKKLLLSDSGFYLCAWEAYNEQFFGPGTRLTVL.

The chain is built from TRBV6-1 and TRBJ1-1; D perhaps matches TRBD1 (5 bases). V was trimmed by 3 bases and J by 1 base, leaving 9 bases between them. The CDR3 loop spans 14 amino acids. Germline V gene lookup returns CDR1 MNHNS and CDR2 SASEGT. The CDR3 protein is CASSEVGQNTEAFF. The CDR3 nucleotides read TGTGCCAGCAGTGAGGTTGGACAGAACACTGAAGCTTTCTTT.

The gene calls are TRBV20-1 and TRBJ1-2; D remains ambiguous. This CDR3 is 11 amino acids long. With 3 bases removed from V and 8 bases from J, the gap between germline ends came to 10 bases. Germline CDR1 and CDR2: DFQATT and SNEGSKA (reference sequence). CDR3 bases: TGCAGTGCTAGGGTTCCGAGGGGCTACACCTTC. Protein sequence: CSARVPRGYTF.

The chain combines TRBV6-1 with TRBJ1-6; D may be TRBD1 (6 bases). Germline loops: CDR1 MNHNS, CDR2 SASEGT. Trimming shortened V by 5 bases and J by 13 bases, and 21 bases separated the two germline ends. CDR3 length: 15 residues. The CDR3 region is CASSNPRQVRDPLHF. For the CDR3, the DNA is TGTGCCAGCAGTAACCCGAGACAGGTTAGAGATCCCCTCCACTTT.

The chain joins TRBV19 to TRBJ2-1; 12 nucleotides align to TRBD2. Unmatched junction bases numbered 6, after V lost 2 bases and J lost 1 base. Germline-derived CDR1 and CDR2 are LNHDA and SQIVND (reference sequence). This CDR3 comprises 18 residues. The CDR3 coding sequence is TGTGCCAGTAGTATAAGTCTAGCGGGGGGGCGGTCCTACAATGAGCAGTTCTTC. Its translation is CASSISLAGGRSYNEQFF.

This clone appeared once. The genes are TRBV9 and TRBJ2-3; a weak D match, TRBD1 (5 bases). Trimming shortened V by 1 base and J by 7 bases, and 13 bases separated the two germline ends. The CDR3 sequence is 14 residues long. Germline V CDR1 and CDR2: SGDLS, YYNGEE. The CDR3 loop is CASSVTSSGNTQYF. CDR3 nucleotides: TGTGCCAGCAGCGTAACTTCCTCAGGGAATACGCAGTATTTT.